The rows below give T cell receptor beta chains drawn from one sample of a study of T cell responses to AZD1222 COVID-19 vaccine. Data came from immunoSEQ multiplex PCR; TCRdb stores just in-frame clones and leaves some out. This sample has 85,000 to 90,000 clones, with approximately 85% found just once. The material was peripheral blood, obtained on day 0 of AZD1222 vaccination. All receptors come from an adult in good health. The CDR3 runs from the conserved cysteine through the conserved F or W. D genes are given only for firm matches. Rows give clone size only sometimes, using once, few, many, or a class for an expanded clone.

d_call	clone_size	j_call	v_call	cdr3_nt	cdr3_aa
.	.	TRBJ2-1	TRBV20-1	TGCAGTGCTAGAGATCGCTACCCCCAGTTCTTC	CSARDRYPQFF
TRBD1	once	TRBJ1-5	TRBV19	TGTGCCAGTAGTATACGGCGAGGACAGGGTCAGCCCCAGCATTTT	CASSIRRGQGQPQHF
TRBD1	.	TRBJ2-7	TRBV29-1	TGCAGCGTTGAAGGGACAGGGGACGCAAGCTACGAGCAGTACTTC	CSVEGTGDASYEQYF
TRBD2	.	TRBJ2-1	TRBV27	TGTGCCAGCAGTTTTAGCGGGAGGGCCGCGGCTGAGCAGTTCTTC	CASSFSGRAAAEQFF
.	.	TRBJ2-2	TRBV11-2	TGTGCCAGCAGCTTAGATCGAGGGAGCGAGCTGTTTTTT	CASSLDRGSELFF
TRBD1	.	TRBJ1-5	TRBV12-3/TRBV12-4	TGTGCCAGCAGGCGGACAGGGGATCAGCCCCAGCATTTT	CASRRTGDQPQHF
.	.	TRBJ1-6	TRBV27	TGTGCCAGCAGGCGCGCGGGCAGGGGTAATTCACCCCTCCACTTT	CASRRAGRGNSPLHF
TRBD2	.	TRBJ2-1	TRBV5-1	TGCGCCAGCAGCTTGGTTCCTAGCGGGAGGGCCTTAAGCTCCTACAATGAGCAGTTCTTC	CASSLVPSGRALSSYNEQFF
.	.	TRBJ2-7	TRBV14	TGTGCCAGCAGCCAAGTATCTTCGTGGGGCGAGCAGTACTTC	CASSQVSSWGEQYF
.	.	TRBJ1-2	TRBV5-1	TGCGCCAGCAGCTCACGACAGGTGGGCTATGGCTACACCTTC	CASSSRQVGYGYTF
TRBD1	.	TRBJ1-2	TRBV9	TGTGCCAGCAGCGTACCCTCCACAGGGGGCTATGGCTACACCTTC	CASSVPSTGGYGYTF
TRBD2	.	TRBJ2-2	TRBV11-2	TGTGCCAGCAGCTTCCGAAGCGGGAGGGCCGTCGGGGAGCTGTTTTTT	CASSFRSGRAVGELFF
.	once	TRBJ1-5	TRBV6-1	TGTGCCAGCAGTGAATTGGGTAGGGGGCCCCAGCATTTT	CASSELGRGPQHF
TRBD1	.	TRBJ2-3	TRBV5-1	TGCGCCAGCAGCTTGGGGGACAGTCTCACAGATACGCAGTATTTT	CASSLGDSLTDTQYF
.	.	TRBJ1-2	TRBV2	TGTGCCAGCAGTGATGGAGCACGCTATGGCTACACCTTC	CASSDGARYGYTF
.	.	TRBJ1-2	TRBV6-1	TGTGCCAGCAGTGAAGTTGGGGGACCTGGCTACACCTTC	CASSEVGGPGYTF
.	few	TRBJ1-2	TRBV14	TGTGCCAGCAGCCAAGTGGAGTCCGCTAACTATGGCTACACCTTC	CASSQVESANYGYTF
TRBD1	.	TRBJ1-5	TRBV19	TGTGCCAGTAGTATCATGTTCATGGGACAGGGCGGCAATCAGCCCCAGCATTTT	CASSIMFMGQGGNQPQHF
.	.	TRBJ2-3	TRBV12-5	TGTGCTAGTGGTTTGGTCCGGGACGGGGAACCAAGCACAGATACGCAGTATTTT	CASGLVRDGEPSTDTQYF
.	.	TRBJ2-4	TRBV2	TGTGCCAGCAGTGAAAATTCGGGGCGAGCCAAAAACATTCAGTACTTC	CASSENSGRAKNIQYF
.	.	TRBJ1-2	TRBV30	TGTGCCTGGAGTGTAAAGGGGAGGTTGAATGGCTACACCTTC	CAWSVKGRLNGYTF
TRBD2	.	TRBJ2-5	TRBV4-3	TGCGCCAGCAGCCAAAGCGGGAGGGGAGAGACCCAGTACTTC	CASSQSGRGETQYF
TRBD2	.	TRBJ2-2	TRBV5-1	TGCGCCAGCAAAGCAGGGCGAGCGGGAGCTAGAGACACCGGGGAGCTGTTTTTT	CASKAGRAGARDTGELFF
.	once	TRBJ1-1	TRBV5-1	TGCGCCAGCAGCTTGGAAGTGAACACTGAAGCTTTCTTT	CASSLEVNTEAFF
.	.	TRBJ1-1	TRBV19	TGTGCCAGTAGTATTCGGTTGAACACTGAAGCTTTCTTT	CASSIRLNTEAFF
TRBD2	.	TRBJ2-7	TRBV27	TGTGCCAGCAGTTCTTGGACTAGCGGCTACGAGCAGTACTTC	CASSSWTSGYEQYF
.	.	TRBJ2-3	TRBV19	TGTGCCAGTAGTATAGTTGCGGGGAGCACAGATACGCAGTATTTT	CASSIVAGSTDTQYF
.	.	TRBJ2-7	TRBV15	TGTGCCACCAGCAGAGATCGGGTTGGTTCCTACGAGCAGTACTTC	CATSRDRVGSYEQYF
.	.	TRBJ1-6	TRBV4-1	TGCGCCAGCAGCCAAGGGCCGGTTGCAGGGGTGAATTCACCCCTCCACTTT	CASSQGPVAGVNSPLHF
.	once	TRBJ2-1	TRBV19	TGTGCCAGTAGTATAGAGGACCAGGGATACAATGAGCAGTTCTTC	CASSIEDQGYNEQFF
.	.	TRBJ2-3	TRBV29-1	TGCAGCGCCGCACGGGGGATTGTCACAGATACGCAGTATTTT	CSAARGIVTDTQYF
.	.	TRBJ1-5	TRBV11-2	TGTGCCAGCAGCCAGACTGGGGATGGCAATCAGCCCCAGCATTTT	CASSQTGDGNQPQHF
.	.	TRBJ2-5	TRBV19	TGTGCCAGTAGTACCCTATTGACAGAGTACCAAGAGACCCAGTACTTC	CASSTLLTEYQETQYF
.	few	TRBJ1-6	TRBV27	TGTGCCAGCAGCCCAAATGGGGGCGGGACGGCTAATTCACCCCTCCACTTT	CASSPNGGGTANSPLHF
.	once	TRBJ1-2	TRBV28	TGTGCCAGCAGTTTAGTGGACCAGGGTTTCTCTGGTGGCTACACCTTC	CASSLVDQGFSGGYTF
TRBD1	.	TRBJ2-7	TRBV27	TGTGCCACCGGGACAGGAGCTTTCGGGCAGTACTTC	CATGTGAFGQYF
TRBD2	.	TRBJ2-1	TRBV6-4	TGTGCCAGCAGTTCCGGACTAGGTTACAATGAGCAGTTCTTC	CASSSGLGYNEQFF
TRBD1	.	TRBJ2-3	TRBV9	TGTGCCAGCAGCGTAGCCGGGACAGGGGGCACAGATACGCAGTATTTT	CASSVAGTGGTDTQYF
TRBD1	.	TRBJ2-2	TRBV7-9	TGTGCCAGCAGCACCCGGGACAGGGGTGTCGGGGAGCTGTTTTTT	CASSTRDRGVGELFF
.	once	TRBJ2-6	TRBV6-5	TGTGCCAGCAGTTCGGACGGCTCTGGGGCCAACGTCCTGACTTTC	CASSSDGSGANVLTF
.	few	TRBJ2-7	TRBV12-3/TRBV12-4	TGTGCCAGCAGTTTAGGGCTTCGCTACGAGCAGTACTTC	CASSLGLRYEQYF
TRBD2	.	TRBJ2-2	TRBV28	TGTGCCAGCAGCTGGGGACTAGCGGGATACACCGGGGAGCTGTTTTTT	CASSWGLAGYTGELFF
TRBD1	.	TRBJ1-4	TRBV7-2	TGTGCCAGCAGCTCAAGGGGGCTAGGGGGAAAACTGTTTTTT	CASSSRGLGGKLFF
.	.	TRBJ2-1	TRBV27	TGTGCCAGCAGCCCTGAGCGGGTAGTCTCCTACAATGAGCAGTTCTTC	CASSPERVVSYNEQFF
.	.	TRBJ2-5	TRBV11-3	TGTGCCAGCAGCCCGAGGGGGAACCAAGAGACCCAGTACTTC	CASSPRGNQETQYF
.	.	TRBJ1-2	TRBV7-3	TGTGCCAGCAGCTACTACAATAACTATGGCTACACCTTC	CASSYYNNYGYTF
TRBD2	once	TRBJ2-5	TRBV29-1	TGCAGCGTTGTTACCCGTTCCTCTAGCGGGAGAACAGAGACCCAGTACTTC	CSVVTRSSSGRTETQYF
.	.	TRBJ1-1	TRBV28	TGTGCCAGCAGTCGGACACCGAACACTGAAGCTTTCTTT	CASSRTPNTEAFF
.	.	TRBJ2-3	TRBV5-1	TGCGCCAGCAGCTTGGAGGGTGGGAGCACAGATACGCAGTATTTT	CASSLEGGSTDTQYF
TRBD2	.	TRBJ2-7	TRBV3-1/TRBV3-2	TGTGCCAGCAGCTTCATAGCGGGAGCGGACGAGCAGTACTTC	CASSFIAGADEQYF
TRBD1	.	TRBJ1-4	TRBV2	TGTGCCAGCAATGTACAGGGGCCTTCTAATGAAAAACTGTTTTTT	CASNVQGPSNEKLFF
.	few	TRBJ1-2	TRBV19	TGTGCCAGTAGCCGAGGACAGCTCTATGGCTACACCTTC	CASSRGQLYGYTF
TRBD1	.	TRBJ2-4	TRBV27	TGTGCCAGCAGTCCAGGGACAGGGTTAGCCAAAAACATTCAGTACTTC	CASSPGTGLAKNIQYF
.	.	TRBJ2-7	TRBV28	TGTGCCAGCAGTCCCTGGTCCTCCTACGAGCAGTACTTC	CASSPWSSYEQYF
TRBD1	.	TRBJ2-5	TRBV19	TGTGCCAGTAGTATACAAGGGGGCTCGTGGGAGACCCAGTACTTC	CASSIQGGSWETQYF
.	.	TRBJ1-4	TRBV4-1	TGCGCCAGCAGCCAAGATGGGGCAGGAATCAGGCGGCGCGAAAAACTGTTTTTT	CASSQDGAGIRRREKLFF
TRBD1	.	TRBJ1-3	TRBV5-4	TGTGCCAGCAGCGAGGACAGGGGACCTGGAAACACCATATATTTT	CASSEDRGPGNTIYF